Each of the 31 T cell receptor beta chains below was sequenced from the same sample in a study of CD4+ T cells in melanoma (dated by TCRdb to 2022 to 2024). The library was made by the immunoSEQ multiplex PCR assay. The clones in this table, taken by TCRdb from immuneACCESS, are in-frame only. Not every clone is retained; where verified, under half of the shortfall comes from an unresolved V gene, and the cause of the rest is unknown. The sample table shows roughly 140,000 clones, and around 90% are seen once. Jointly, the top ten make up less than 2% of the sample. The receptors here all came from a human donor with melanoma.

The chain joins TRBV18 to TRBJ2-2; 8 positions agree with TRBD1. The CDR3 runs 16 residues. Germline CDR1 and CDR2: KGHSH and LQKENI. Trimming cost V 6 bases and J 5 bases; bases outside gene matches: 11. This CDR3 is CASSKAGQGGTGELFF. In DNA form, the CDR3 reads TGTGCCAGCTCTAAAGCAGGACAGGGCGGAACCGGGGAGCTGTTTTTT.

The CDR3 region has the DNA TGTGCCAGTAGTACAGACAGGGGGCAGCCCCAGCATTTT. Its translation: CASSTDRGQPQHF. The chain joins TRBV19 to TRBJ1-5; 9 nucleotides match TRBD1. The germline CDR1 and CDR2 sequences are LNHDA and SQIVND (reference sequence). This CDR3 has 13 residues. The V and J ends lost 4 bases and 7 bases, in that order; junction bases with no gene match: 2.

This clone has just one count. The CDR3 is CATLGTGTYEQYF. For the CDR3, the DNA is TGTGCCACCCTGGGGACAGGCACCTACGAGCAGTACTTC. The rearrangement uses TRBV2 and TRBJ2-7; 8 bases are shared with TRBD1. The CDR3 covers 13 residues. J lost 2 bases, V lost 10 bases, and 7 bases had no gene match. The V gene's germline CDR1 is SNHLY and CDR2 FYNNEI.

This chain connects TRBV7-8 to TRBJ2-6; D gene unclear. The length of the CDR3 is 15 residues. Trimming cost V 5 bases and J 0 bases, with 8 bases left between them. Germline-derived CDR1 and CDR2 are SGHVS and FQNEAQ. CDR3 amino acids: CASSTQDSGANVLTF. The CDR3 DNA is TGTGCCAGCAGCACCCAGGACTCTGGGGCCAACGTCCTGACTTTC.

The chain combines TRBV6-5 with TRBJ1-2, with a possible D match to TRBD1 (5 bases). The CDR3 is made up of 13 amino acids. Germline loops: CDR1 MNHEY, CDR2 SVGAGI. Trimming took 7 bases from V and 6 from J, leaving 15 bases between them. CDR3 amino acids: CASTPNRGNGYTF. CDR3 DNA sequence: TGTGCCAGCACACCCAATCGGGGGAATGGCTACACCTTC.

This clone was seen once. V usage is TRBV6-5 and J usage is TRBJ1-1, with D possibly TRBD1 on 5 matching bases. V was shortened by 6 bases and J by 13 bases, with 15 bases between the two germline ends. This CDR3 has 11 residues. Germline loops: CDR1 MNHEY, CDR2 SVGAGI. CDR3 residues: CASRYQGEGFF. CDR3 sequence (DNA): TGTGCCAGCAGGTACCAGGGAGAGGGTTTCTTT.

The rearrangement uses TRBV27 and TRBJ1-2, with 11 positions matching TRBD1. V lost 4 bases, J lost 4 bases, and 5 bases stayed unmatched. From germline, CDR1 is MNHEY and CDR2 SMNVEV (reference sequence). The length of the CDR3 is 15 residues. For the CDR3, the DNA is TGTGCCAGCAGTTCGTGGACAGGGGGCTTCTATGGCTACACCTTC. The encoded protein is CASSSWTGGFYGYTF.

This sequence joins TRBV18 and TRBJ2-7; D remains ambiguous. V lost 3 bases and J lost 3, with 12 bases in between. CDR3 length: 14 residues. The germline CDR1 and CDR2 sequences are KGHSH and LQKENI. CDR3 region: CASSPSDKNYEQYF. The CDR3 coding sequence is TGTGCCAGCTCACCCTCCGACAAAAACTACGAGCAGTACTTC.

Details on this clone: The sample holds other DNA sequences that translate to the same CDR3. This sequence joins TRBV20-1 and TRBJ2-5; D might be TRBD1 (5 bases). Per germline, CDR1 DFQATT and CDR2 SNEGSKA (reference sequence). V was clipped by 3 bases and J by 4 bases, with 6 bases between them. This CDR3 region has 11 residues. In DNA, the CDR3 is TGCAGTGCTAGGCAGGGAGAGACCCAGTACTTC. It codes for CSARQGETQYF.

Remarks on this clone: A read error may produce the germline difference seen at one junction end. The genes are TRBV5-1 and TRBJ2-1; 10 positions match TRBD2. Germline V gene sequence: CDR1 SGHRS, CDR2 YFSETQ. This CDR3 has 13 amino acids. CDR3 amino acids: CASSLEASGGWIF. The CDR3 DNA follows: TGCGCCAGCAGCTTGGAGGCTAGCGGGGGTTGGATCTTC.

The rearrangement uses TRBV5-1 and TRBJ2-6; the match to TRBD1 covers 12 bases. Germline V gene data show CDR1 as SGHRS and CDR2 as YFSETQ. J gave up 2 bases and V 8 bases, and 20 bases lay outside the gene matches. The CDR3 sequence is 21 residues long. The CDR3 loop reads CASRYESMPGQGATGANVLTF. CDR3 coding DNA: TGCGCCAGTCGGTACGAGTCAATGCCGGGACAGGGGGCTACTGGGGCCAACGTCCTGACTTTC.

CDR3 nucleotides: TGTGCCAGCAGCCCAGCCCAAACTAGCGGGGCCACAGATACGCAGTATTTT. This sequence encodes CASSPAQTSGATDTQYF. This rearrangement joins TRBV4-2 to TRBJ2-3; 10 bases are a match to TRBD2. The CDR3 totals 17 residues. Looked up from germline, CDR1 is LGHNA and CDR2 is YNFKEQ. The V and J ends lost 4 bases and 2 bases, in that order; junction bases with no gene match: 9.

CDR3 in DNA: TGTGCCAGCAGCTTAGCTTCTACAGCTAACTATGGCTACACCTTC. Translating gives CASSLASTANYGYTF. The J gene is TRBJ1-2, the V gene TRBV7-6; no clear D. Trimming took off 0 bases at V and 0 bases at J, with 8 bases between the two ends. Germline V gene data show CDR1 as SGHVS and CDR2 as FNYEAQ. This CDR3 is 15 amino acids long.

CDR3 bases: TGTGCCAGCAGAATGCAGGTGGTTAACAATCAGCCCCAGCATTTT. Amino acids: CASRMQVVNNQPQHF. The rearrangement links TRBV6-1 to TRBJ1-5, with D uncertain. The germline V gene has CDR1 MNHNS and CDR2 SASEGT. V gave up 6 bases and J gave up 3 bases, with 15 bases separating them. The CDR3 spans 15 residues.

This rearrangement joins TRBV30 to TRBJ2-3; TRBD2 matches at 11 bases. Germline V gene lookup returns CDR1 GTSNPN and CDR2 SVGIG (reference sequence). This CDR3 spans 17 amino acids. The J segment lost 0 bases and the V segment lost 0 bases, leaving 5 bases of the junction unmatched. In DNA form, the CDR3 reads TGTGCCTGGAGTGTACGTAGGACTAGCGGGAGCACAGATACGCAGTATTTT. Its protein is CAWSVRRTSGSTDTQYF.

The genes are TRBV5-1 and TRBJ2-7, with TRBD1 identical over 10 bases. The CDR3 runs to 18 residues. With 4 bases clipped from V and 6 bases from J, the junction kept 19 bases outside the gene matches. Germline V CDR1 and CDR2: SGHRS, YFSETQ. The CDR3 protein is CASSTRDRGQLLLGEQYF. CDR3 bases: TGCGCCAGCAGCACCCGGGACAGGGGCCAACTACTACTGGGCGAGCAGTACTTC.

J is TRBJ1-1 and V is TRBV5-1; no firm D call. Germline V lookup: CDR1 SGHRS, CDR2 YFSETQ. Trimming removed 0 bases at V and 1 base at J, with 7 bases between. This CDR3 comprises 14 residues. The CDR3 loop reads CASSLVGSNTEAFF. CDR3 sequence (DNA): TGCGCCAGCAGCTTGGTCGGCTCGAACACTGAAGCTTTCTTT.

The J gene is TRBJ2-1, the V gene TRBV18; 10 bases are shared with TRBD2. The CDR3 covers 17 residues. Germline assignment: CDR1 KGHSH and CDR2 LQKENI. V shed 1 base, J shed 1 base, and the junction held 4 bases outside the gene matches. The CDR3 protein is CASSPLSGGISYNEQFF. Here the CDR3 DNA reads TGTGCCAGCTCACCACTTAGCGGGGGGATATCCTACAATGAGCAGTTCTTC.

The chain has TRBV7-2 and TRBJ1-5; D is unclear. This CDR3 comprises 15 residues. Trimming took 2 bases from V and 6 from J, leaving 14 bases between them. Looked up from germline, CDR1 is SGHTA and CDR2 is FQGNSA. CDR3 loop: CASSLSGLGIQPQHF. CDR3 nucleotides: TGTGCCAGCAGCTTAAGTGGCCTCGGGATTCAGCCCCAGCATTTT.

For the CDR3, the DNA is TGTGCCAGCAGTTCTAACAGCCTCATGAACACTGAAGCTTTCTTT. It is translated as CASSSNSLMNTEAFF. The V call is TRBV7-2, the J call TRBJ1-1; D uncertain. CDR1 SGHTA and CDR2 FQGNSA come from the germline V gene. This CDR3 spans 15 amino acids. V lost 6 bases and J 0 bases, leaving 14 bases between the germline ends.

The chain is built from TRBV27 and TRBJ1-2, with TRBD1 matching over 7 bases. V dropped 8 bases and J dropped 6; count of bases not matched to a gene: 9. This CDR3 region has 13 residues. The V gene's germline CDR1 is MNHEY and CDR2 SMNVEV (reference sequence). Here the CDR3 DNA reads TGTGCCAGCTCGCATCCCGGGACAGATGGCTACACCTTC. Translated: CASSHPGTDGYTF.

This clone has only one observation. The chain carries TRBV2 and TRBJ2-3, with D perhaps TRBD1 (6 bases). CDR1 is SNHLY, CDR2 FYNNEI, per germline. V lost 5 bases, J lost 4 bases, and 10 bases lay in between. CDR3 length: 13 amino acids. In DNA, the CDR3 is TGTGCCAGCAGTAGGGGGTTCGCAGATACGCAGTATTTT. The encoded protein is CASSRGFADTQYF.

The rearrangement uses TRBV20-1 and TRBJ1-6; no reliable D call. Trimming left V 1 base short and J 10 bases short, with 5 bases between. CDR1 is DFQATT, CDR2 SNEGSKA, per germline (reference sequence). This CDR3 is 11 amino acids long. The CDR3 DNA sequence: TGCAGTGCTAGAGGCGGATCACCCCTCCACTTT. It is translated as CSARGGSPLHF.

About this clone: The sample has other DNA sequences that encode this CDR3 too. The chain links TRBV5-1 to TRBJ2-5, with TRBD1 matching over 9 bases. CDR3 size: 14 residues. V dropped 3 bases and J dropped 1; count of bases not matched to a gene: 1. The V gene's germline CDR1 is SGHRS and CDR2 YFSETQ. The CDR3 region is CASSSGQGQETQYF. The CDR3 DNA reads TGCGCCAGCAGCTCGGGACAGGGCCAAGAGACCCAGTACTTC.

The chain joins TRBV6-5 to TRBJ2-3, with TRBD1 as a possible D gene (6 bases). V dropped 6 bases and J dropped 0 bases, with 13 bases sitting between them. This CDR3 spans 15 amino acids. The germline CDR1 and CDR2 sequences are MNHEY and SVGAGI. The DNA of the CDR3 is TGTGCCAGCAGGTGGTCAGGGGCTAGCACAGATACGCAGTATTTT. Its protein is CASRWSGASTDTQYF.

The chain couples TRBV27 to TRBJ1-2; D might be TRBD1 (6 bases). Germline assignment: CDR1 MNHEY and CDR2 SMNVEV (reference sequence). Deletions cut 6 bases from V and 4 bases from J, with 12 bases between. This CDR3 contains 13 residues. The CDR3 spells CASSPKGGYGYTF. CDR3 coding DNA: TGTGCCAGCAGCCCGAAGGGGGGCTATGGCTACACCTTC.

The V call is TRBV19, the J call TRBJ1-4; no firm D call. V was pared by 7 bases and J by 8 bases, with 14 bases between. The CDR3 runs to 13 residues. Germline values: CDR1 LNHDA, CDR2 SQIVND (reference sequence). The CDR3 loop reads CASKNPAGEKLFF. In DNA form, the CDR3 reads TGTGCCAGTAAAAACCCGGCGGGAGAAAAACTGTTTTTT.

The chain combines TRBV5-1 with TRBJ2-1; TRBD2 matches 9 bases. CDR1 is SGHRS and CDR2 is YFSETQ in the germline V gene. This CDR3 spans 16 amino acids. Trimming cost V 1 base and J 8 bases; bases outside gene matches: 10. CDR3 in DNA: TGCGCCAGCAGCTTGAGCTCAGGGCGGGGGGGCCATGAGCAGTTCTTC. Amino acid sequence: CASSLSSGRGGHEQFF. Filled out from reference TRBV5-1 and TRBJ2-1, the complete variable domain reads KAGVTQTPRYLIKTRGQQVTLSCSPISGHRSVSWYQQTPGQGLQFLFEYFSETQRNKGNFPGRFSGRQFSNSRSEMNVSTLELGDSALYLCASSLSSGRGGHEQFFGPGTRLTVL.

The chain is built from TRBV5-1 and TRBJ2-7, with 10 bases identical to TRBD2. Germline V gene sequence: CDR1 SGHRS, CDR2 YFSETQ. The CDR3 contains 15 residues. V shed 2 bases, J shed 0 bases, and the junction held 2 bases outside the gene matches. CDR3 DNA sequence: TGCGCCAGCAGCTTACTAGCGGGGTACTCCTACGAGCAGTACTTC. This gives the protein CASSLLAGYSYEQYF.

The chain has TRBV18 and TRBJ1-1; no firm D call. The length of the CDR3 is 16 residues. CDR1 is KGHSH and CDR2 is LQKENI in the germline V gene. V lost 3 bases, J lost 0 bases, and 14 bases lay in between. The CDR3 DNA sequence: TGTGCCAGCTCACCGGGGTTAAGGGCGTTGAACACTGAAGCTTTCTTT. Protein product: CASSPGLRALNTEAFF.

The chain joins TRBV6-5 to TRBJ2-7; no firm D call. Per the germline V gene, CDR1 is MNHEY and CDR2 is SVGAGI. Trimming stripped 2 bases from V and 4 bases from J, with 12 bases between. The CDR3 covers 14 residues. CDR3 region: CASSYGRGLYEQYF. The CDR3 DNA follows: TGTGCCAGCAGTTACGGACGTGGGTTATACGAGCAGTACTTC.